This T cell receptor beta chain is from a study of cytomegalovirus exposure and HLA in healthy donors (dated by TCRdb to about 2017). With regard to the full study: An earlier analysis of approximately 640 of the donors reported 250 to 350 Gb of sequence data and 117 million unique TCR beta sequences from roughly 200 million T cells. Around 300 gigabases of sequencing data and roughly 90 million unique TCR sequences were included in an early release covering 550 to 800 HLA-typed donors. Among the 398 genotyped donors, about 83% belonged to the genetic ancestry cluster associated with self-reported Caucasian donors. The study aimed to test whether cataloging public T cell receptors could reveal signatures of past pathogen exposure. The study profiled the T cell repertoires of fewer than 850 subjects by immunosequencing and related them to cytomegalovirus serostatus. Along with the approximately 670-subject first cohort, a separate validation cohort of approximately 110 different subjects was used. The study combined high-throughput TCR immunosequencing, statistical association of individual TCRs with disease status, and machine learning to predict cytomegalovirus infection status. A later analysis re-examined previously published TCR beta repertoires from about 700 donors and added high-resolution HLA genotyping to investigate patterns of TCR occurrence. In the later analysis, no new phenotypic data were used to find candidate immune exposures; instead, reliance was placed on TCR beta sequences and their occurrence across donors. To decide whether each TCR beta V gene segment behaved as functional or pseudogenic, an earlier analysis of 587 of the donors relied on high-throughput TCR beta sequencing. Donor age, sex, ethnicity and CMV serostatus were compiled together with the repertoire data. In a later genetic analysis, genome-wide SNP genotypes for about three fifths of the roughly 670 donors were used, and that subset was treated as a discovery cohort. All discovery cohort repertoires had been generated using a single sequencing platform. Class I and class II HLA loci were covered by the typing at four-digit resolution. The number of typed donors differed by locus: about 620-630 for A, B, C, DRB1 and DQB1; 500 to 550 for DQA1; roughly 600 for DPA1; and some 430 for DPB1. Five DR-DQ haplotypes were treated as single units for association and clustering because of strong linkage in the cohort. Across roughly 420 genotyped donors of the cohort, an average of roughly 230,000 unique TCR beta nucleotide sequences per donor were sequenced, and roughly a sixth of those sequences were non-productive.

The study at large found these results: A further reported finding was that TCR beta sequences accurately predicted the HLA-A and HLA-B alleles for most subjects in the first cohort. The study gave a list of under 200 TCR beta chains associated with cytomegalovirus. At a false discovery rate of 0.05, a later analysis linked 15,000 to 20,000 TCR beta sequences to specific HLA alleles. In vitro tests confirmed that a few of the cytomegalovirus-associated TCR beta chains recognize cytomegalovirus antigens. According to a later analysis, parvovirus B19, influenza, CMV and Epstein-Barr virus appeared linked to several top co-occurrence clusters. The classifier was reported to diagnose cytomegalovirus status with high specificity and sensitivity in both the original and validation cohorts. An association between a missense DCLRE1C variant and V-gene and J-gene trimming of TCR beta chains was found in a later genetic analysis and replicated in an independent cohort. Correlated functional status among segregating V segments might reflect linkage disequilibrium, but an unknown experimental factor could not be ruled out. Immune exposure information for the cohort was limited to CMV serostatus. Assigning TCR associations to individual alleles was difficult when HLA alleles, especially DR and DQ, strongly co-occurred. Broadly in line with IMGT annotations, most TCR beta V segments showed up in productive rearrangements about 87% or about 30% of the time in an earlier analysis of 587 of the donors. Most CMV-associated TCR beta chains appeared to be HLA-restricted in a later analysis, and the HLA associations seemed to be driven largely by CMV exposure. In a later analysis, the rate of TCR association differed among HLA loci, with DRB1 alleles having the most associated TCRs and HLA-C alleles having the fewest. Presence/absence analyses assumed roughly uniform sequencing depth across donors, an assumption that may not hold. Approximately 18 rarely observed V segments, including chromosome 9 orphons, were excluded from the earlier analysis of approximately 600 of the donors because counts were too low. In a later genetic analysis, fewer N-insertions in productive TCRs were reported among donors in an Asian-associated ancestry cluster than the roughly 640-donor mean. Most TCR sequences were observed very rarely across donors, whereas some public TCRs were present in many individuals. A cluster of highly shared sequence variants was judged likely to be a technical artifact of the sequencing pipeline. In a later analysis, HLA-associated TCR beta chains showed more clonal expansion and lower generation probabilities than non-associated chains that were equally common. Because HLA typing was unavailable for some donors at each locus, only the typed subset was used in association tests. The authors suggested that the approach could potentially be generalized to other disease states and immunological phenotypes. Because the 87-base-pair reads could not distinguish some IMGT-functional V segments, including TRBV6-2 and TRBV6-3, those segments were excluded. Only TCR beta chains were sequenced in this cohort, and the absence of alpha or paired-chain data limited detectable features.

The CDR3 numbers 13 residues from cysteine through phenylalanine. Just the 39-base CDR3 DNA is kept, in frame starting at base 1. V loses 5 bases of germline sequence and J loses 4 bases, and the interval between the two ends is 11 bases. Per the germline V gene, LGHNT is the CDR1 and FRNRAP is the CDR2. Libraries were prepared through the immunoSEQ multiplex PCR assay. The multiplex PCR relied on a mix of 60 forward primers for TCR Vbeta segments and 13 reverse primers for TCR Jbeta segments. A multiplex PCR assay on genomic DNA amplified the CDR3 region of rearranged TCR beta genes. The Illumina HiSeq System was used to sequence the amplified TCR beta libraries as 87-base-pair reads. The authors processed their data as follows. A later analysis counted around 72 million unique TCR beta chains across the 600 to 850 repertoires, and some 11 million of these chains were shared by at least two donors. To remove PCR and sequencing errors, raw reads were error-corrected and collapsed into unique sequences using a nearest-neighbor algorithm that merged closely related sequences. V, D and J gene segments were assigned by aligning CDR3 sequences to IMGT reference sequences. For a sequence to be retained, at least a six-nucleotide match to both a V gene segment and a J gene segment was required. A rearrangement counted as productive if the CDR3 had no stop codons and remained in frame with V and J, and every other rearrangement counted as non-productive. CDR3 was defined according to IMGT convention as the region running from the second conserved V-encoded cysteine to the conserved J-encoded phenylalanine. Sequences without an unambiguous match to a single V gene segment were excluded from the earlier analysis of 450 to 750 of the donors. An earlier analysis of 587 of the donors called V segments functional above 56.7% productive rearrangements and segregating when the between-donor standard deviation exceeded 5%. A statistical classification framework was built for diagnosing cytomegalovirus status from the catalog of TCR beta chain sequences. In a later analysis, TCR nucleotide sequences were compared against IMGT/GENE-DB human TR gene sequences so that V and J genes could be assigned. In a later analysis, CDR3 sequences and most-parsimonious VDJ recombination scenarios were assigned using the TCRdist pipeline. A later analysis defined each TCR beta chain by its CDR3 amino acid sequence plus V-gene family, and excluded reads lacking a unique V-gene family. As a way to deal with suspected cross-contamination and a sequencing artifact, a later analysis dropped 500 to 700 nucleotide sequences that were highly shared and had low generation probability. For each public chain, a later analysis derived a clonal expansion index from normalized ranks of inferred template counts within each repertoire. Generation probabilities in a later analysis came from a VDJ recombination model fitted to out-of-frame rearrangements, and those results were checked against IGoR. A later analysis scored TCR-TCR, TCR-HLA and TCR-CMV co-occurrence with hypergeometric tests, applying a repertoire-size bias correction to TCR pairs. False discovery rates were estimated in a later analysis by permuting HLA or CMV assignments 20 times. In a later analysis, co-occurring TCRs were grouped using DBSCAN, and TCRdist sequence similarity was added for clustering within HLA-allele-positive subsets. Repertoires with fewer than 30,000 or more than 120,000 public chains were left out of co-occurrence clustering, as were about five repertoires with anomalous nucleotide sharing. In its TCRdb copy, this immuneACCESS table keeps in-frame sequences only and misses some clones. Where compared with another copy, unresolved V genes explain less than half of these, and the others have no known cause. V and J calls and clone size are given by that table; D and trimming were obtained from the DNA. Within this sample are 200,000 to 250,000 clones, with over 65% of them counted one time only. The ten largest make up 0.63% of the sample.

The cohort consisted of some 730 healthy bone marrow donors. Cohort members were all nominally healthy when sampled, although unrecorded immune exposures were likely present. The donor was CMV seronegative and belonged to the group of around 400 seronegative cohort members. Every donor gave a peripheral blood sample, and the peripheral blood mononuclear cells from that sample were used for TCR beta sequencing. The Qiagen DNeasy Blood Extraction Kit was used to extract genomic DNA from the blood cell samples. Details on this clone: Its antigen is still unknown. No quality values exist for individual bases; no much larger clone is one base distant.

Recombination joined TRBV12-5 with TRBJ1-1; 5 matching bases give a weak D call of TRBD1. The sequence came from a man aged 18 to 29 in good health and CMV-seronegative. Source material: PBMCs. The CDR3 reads CASGQPGGTEAFF. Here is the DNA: TGTGCTAGTGGTCAGCCCGGGGGCACTGAAGCTTTCTTT.